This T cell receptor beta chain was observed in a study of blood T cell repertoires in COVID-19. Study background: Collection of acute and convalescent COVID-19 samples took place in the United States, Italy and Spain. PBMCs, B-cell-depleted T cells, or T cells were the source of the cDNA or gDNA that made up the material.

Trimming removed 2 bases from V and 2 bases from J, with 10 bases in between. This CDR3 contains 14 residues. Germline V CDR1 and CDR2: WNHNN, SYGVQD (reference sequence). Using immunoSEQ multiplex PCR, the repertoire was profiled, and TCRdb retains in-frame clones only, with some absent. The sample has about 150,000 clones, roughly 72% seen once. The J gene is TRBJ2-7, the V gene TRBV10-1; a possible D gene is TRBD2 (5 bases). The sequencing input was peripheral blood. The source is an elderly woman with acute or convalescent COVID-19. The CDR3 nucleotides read TGCGCCAGCAGTGAGGACTACAAAACCTACGAGCAGTACTTC. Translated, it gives CASSEDYKTYEQYF.